This T cell receptor (beta chain) was sequenced in a study of blood T cells in healthy people across ages. CDR1 is MNHEY, CDR2 SMNVEV, per germline (reference sequence). The CDR3 consists of 14 residues. Trimming pared 0 bases from V and 8 bases from J, leaving 12 bases between. Next came a second PCR, run for about 7 to 12 cycles, which used a sample-barcoded 5' primer along with a J-beta primer mix. A single record per CDR3 protein comes from TCRdb applying MiXCR to the 5' RACE reads. The data hold more than 1 million distinct CDR3 sequences, with less than 50% observed a single time. Sequencing was done on a sample of blood. This TCR came from a woman in her sixties in good health. This chain joins TRBV27 and TRBJ2-3, with D possibly matching TRBD2 (6 bases). CDR3 protein: CASSLSSSRGTQYF. CDR3 coding DNA: TGTGCCAGCAGTTTATCCTCTTCGCGGGGTACGCAGTATTTT.